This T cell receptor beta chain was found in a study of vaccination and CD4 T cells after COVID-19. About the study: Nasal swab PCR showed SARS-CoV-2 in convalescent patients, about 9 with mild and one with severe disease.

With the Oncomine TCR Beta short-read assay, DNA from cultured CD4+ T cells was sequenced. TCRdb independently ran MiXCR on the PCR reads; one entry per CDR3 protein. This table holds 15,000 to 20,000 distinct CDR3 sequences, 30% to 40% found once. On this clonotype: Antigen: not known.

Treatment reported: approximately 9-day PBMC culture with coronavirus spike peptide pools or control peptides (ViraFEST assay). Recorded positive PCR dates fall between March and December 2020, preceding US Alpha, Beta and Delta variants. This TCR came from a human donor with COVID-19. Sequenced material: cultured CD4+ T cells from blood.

The DNA of the CDR3 is TGTGCCAGCAGCTTAGGACAGACAGGGATCACTGAAGCTTTCTTT. Translated, it gives CASSLGQTGITEAFF. The rearrangement joins TRBV11-3 to TRBJ1-1, with 7 bases that match TRBD1. Germline CDR1 reads SGHNT; CDR2 reads YENEEA. J lost 4 bases, V lost 1 base, and 6 bases had no gene match. The CDR3 runs to 15 residues.